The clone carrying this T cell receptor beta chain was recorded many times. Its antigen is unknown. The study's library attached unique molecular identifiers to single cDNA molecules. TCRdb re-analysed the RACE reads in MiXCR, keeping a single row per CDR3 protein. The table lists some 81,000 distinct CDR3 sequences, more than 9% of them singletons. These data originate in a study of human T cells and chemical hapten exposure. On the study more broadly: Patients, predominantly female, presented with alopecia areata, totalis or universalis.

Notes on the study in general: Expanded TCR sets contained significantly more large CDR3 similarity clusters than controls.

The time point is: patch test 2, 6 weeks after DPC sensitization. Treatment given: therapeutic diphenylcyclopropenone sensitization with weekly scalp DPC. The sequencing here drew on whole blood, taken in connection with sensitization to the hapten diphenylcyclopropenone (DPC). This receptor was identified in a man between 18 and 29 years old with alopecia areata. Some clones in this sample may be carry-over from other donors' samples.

The CDR3 DNA follows: TGTGCCAGCAGCACTCGACAGGGTGGCAGGTATTTT. Amino acids: CASSTRQGGRYF. The chain is built from TRBV3-1 and TRBJ2-3; 7 bases match TRBD1. The CDR3 spans 12 residues. Germline lookup yields CDR1 LGHDT and CDR2 YNNKEL (reference sequence). V lost 5 bases to trimming and J lost 14 bases; unmatched junction nucleotides: 10.